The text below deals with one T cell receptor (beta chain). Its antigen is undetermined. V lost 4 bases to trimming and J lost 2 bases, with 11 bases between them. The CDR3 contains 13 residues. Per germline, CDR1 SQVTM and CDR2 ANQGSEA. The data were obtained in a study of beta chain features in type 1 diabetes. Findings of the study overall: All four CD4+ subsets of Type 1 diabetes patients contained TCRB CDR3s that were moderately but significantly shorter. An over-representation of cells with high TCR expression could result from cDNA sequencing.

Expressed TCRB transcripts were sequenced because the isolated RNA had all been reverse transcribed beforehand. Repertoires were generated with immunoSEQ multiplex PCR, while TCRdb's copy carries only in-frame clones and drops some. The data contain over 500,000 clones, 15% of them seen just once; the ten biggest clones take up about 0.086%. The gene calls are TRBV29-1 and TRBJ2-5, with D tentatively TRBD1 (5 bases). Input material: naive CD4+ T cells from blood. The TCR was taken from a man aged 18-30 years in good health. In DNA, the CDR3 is TGCAGCGTTGGACCAGGGCGGCAAGAGACCCAGTACTTC. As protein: CSVGPGRQETQYF.